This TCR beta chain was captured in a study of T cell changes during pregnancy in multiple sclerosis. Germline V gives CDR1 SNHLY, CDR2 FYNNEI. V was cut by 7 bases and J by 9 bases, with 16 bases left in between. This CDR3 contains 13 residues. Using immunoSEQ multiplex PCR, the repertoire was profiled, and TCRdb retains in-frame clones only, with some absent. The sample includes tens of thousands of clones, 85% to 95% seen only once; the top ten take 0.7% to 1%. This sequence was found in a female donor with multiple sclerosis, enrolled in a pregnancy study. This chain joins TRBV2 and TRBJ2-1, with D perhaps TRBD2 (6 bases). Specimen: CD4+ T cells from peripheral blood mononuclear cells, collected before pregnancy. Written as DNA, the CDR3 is TGTGCCAGCACGGGGGACTCCCGCCGTGAGCAGTTCTTC. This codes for CASTGDSRREQFF.